These 30 T cell receptor beta chains originate from one sample sequenced in a study of response to subunit inactivated influenza vaccine. TCRdb passed the RT-PCR reads through MiXCR, listing each CDR3 protein once. The table shows roughly 170,000 distinct CDR3 sequences, with about 9.3% occurring only once. The material was non-naive T cells sorted from PBMCs, obtained on the day of vaccination. These receptors were taken from a man in his fifties who received an inactivated influenza vaccine.

This clonotype was recorded many times. V is TRBV4-3 and J is TRBJ2-1; D is unresolved. Germline CDR1 is LGHNA and CDR2 is YSLEER. Trimming cost V 1 base and J 0 bases, with 7 bases left between them. This CDR3 is 15 amino acids long. The CDR3 region is CASSQADTSYNEQFF. The CDR3 coding sequence is TGCGCCAGCAGCCAAGCTGACACCTCCTACAATGAGCAGTTCTTC.

The V and J genes are TRBV7-6 and TRBJ2-3; D might be TRBD1 or TRBD2, each matching 6 bases. CDR3 length equals 16 residues. Germline loops: CDR1 SGHVS, CDR2 FNYEAQ. V lost 3 bases and J lost 2, with 15 bases in between. CDR3 bases: TGTGCCAGCAGCTTGCGGGACAACCCTCTCACAGATACGCAGTATTTT. Its protein is CASSLRDNPLTDTQYF.

V and J are TRBV12-3 or TRBV12-4 and TRBJ1-2, with D possibly being TRBD1 (5 bases). This CDR3 contains 16 residues. Trimming took off 6 bases at V and 1 base at J, with 18 bases between the two ends. The CDR3 DNA reads TGTGCCAGCAGCCCGGGGCGCCGTCGCTTTAACTATGGCTACACCTTC. Translated, it gives CASSPGRRRFNYGYTF.

Ten or more counts support this clonotype. V usage is TRBV20-1 and J usage is TRBJ2-1; D gene ambiguous. Trimming removed 0 bases at V and 15 bases at J, with 12 bases between. Germline-derived CDR1 and CDR2 are DFQATT and SNEGSKA (reference sequence). This CDR3 is 11 amino acids long. CDR3 sequence (DNA): TGCAGTGCTAGAGAGCGGTCAGTCCGGTTCTTC. Its protein product is CSARERSVRFF.

A few counts support this clonotype. V and J are TRBV20-1 and TRBJ2-7, with TRBD2 matching 7 bases. Germline lookup yields CDR1 DFQATT and CDR2 SNEGSKA (reference sequence). The CDR3 runs to 14 residues. V shed 6 bases and J 5 bases; nucleotides not matched to a gene: 13. CDR3 residues: CSAGTGTKANEQYF. CDR3 in DNA: TGCAGTGCCGGTACCGGGACTAAAGCGAACGAGCAGTACTTC.

Only a few counts were recorded for this clonotype. The chain couples TRBV7-2 to TRBJ2-5, with D unresolved. CDR1 SGHTA and CDR2 FQGNSA come from the germline V gene. Trimming pared 3 bases from V and 2 bases from J, leaving 7 bases between. The CDR3 covers 13 residues. CDR3 nucleotides: TGTGCCAGCAGCTTTGAGATTCAAGAGACCCAGTACTTC. It yields the protein CASSFEIQETQYF.

The chain joins TRBV5-1 to TRBJ1-1, with TRBD1 as a possible D gene (6 bases). Germline CDR1 SGHRS, CDR2 YFSETQ. CDR3 size: 12 residues. V was shortened by 3 bases and J by 5 bases, with 8 bases between the two germline ends. CDR3 amino acids: CASSSGVTEAFF. The CDR3 DNA sequence: TGCGCCAGCAGCTCAGGGGTTACTGAAGCTTTCTTT.

The gene calls are TRBV6-1 and TRBJ1-6; 9 bases agree with TRBD1. J was trimmed by 0 bases and V by 1 base; bases with no gene match: 7. This CDR3 contains 19 residues. Germline values: CDR1 MNHNS, CDR2 SASEGT. The CDR3 DNA sequence: TGTGCCAGCAGTGAAGAGGGACAGGGAGGGTACTCCTATAATTCACCCCTCCACTTT. Encoded protein: CASSEEGQGGYSYNSPLHF.

This clonotype has a handful of counts. CDR3 coding DNA: TGTGCCAGCAGCCAGAGTACCGGGACAGCCTACGAGCAGTACTTC. Its protein is CASSQSTGTAYEQYF. V and J are TRBV3-1 and TRBJ2-7; 7 bases align to TRBD1. There are 15 residues in the CDR3. CDR1 LGHDT and CDR2 YNNKEL come from the germline V gene (reference sequence). The V and J ends lost 3 bases and 2 bases, in that order; junction bases with no gene match: 7.

This clonotype was seen only a few times. The CDR3 here is CSAQEASGGGTYEQYF. CDR3 DNA sequence: TGCAGTGCTCAGGAGGCTAGCGGAGGGGGTACCTACGAGCAGTACTTC. The chain employs TRBV20-1 and TRBJ2-7, with a possible D match to TRBD2 (7 bases). Looked up from germline, CDR1 is DFQATT and CDR2 is SNEGSKA (reference sequence). The V end was cut by 5 bases, the J end by 2 bases, with 22 bases between. CDR3 size: 16 residues.

The chain uses TRBV5-6 and TRBJ2-5; tentative D call: TRBD1 (6 bases). The CDR3 loop spans 14 amino acids. The V end was cut by 2 bases, the J end by 2 bases, with 10 bases between. Germline V CDR1 and CDR2: SGHDT, YYEEEE. Written as DNA, the CDR3 is TGTGCCAGCAGCTTTAGACAGGATCAAGAGACCCAGTACTTC. Protein sequence: CASSFRQDQETQYF.

J is TRBJ2-5 and V is TRBV5-4; a possible D gene is TRBD1 (6 bases). V lost 4 bases to trimming and J lost 3 bases, with 16 bases between them. The CDR3 has 15 residues. The V gene's germline CDR1 is SGHNT and CDR2 YYREEE (reference sequence). Here the CDR3 DNA reads TGTGCCAGCAGCGATGGACAGAATCCTAAAGAGACCCAGTACTTC. Translating it yields CASSDGQNPKETQYF.

This chain uses TRBV20-1 with TRBJ1-5; tentative D call: TRBD1 (6 bases). CDR3 size: 15 residues. From germline, CDR1 is DFQATT and CDR2 SNEGSKA (reference sequence). V was clipped by 6 bases and J by 2 bases, with 17 bases between them. CDR3 loop: CSAKYRDTGNQPQHF. The CDR3 DNA sequence: TGCAGTGCCAAATACCGGGACACCGGCAATCAGCCCCAGCATTTT.

This clonotype occurred many times. This rearrangement joins TRBV12-3 or TRBV12-4 to TRBJ1-5; D remains unclear. The CDR3 length is 15 residues. V gave up 1 base and J gave up 6 bases, with 13 bases separating them. The CDR3 nucleotides are TGTGCCAGCAGTTTAGGAGGTCAGGTTCGTCAGCCCCAGCATTTT. Translation: CASSLGGQVRQPQHF.

The chain joins TRBV5-6 to TRBJ2-7; D unresolved. The V gene lost 2 bases and the J gene lost 0 bases, with 6 bases spanning the gap. The CDR3 has 13 amino acids. CDR1 and CDR2 from the germline V gene are SGHDT and YYEEEE. CDR3 amino acids: CASSLRASYEQYF. CDR3 DNA sequence: TGTGCCAGCAGCTTAAGGGCCTCCTACGAGCAGTACTTC.

The V call is TRBV21-1, the J call TRBJ2-3. TRBV21-1 corresponds to a pseudogene. CDR3 length: 15 amino acids. Here the CDR3 reads CASSCALPSADTQYF. In nucleotides, the CDR3 is TGTGCCAGCAGCTGCGCGTTGCCCAGCGCAGATACGCAGTATTTT.

The gene calls are TRBV28 and TRBJ2-6; either TRBD1 or TRBD2 may fit D (6 bases each). V was cut by 5 bases and J by 4 bases, with 12 bases left in between. The germline V gene has CDR1 MDHEN and CDR2 SYDVKM. This CDR3 is 15 amino acids long. The CDR3 reads CASSKGEAGANVLTF. In DNA form, the CDR3 reads TGTGCCAGCAGTAAGGGGGAGGCCGGGGCCAACGTCCTGACTTTC. Complete variable domain (other parts from reference TRBV28 and TRBJ2-6): DVKVTQSSRYLVKRTGEKVFLECVQDMDHENMFWYRQDPGLGLRLIYFSYDVKMKEKGDIPEGYSVSREKKERFSLILESASTNQTSMYLCASSKGEAGANVLTFGAGSRLTVL.

This clonotype came up a few times. This sequence joins TRBV6-1 and TRBJ1-5, with D unresolved. The ends were cut back, 3 bases at V and 3 bases at J, with 12 bases in the middle. Germline CDR1 and CDR2: MNHNS and SASEGT. This CDR3 contains 15 residues. CDR3: CASSDIRRDNQPQHF. The CDR3 nucleotides are TGTGCCAGCAGTGATATTAGGAGGGACAATCAGCCCCAGCATTTT.

This clonotype has at least ten counts. The V gene is TRBV6-5, the J gene TRBJ2-7, with D maybe TRBD2 (5 bases). Trimming shortened V by 0 bases and J by 2 bases, and 8 bases separated the two germline ends. From germline, CDR1 is MNHEY and CDR2 SVGAGI. This CDR3 has 14 residues. The CDR3 is CASSYSDGTYEQYF. The DNA for the CDR3 is TGTGCCAGCAGTTACTCGGACGGGACCTACGAGCAGTACTTC.

This clonotype was counted a few times. This chain's CDR3 is CATSRDRGFSSGANVLTF. In DNA, the CDR3 is TGTGCCACCAGCAGAGATCGGGGGTTTTCGTCTGGGGCCAACGTCCTGACTTTC. The chain uses TRBV15 and TRBJ2-6, with TRBD2 as a possible D gene (6 bases). The CDR3 length is 18 residues. V was cut by 0 bases and J by 1 base, with 13 bases left in between. CDR1 is LNHNV, CDR2 YYDKDF, per germline (reference sequence).

This clonotype was recorded a few times. This chain links TRBV20-1 with TRBJ2-7, with D possibly being TRBD2 (5 bases). The CDR3 runs 13 residues. CDR1 and CDR2 (germline): DFQATT, SNEGSKA (reference sequence). V dropped 1 base and J dropped 5 bases, with 12 bases sitting between them. CDR3 protein: CSARARVMNEQYF. CDR3 nucleotide sequence: TGCAGTGCTAGAGCGAGGGTTATGAACGAGCAGTACTTC.

CDR3 sequence: CASSSDRAGANVLTF. The DNA of the CDR3 is TGTGCCAGCAGCTCCGACAGGGCTGGGGCCAACGTCCTGACTTTC. The gene calls are TRBV9 and TRBJ2-6; 7 bases map to TRBD1. The CDR3 is 15 residues long. Germline V lookup: CDR1 SGDLS, CDR2 YYNGEE. Losses at the gene ends were 4 bases for V and 2 bases for J; bases not matched to a gene: 3.

This clonotype has only a few counts. The rearrangement links TRBV28 to TRBJ2-5; TRBD2 matches 8 bases. This CDR3 has 15 residues. The junction had 15 bases not matched to a gene; V was cut back by 8 bases and J by 7 bases. The V gene's germline CDR1 is MDHEN and CDR2 SYDVKM. The CDR3 here is CASGRAGATSGTQYF. The CDR3 DNA sequence: TGTGCCAGCGGACGAGCGGGGGCCACGTCGGGGACCCAGTACTTC.

The V call is TRBV20-1, the J call TRBJ2-1; perhaps TRBD1 as D (8 bases). CDR1 and CDR2 from the germline V gene are DFQATT and SNEGSKA (reference sequence). The CDR3 spans 16 residues. V lost 6 bases, J lost 4 bases, and 22 bases lay in between. The CDR3 reads CSAADRGRGGYNEQFF. CDR3 bases: TGCAGTGCAGCCGACAGGGGAAGGGGAGGGTACAATGAGCAGTTCTTC.

This clonotype has a handful of counts. The chain recombines TRBV20-1 with TRBJ1-4, with 7 bases that match TRBD1. The germline V gene has CDR1 DFQATT and CDR2 SNEGSKA (reference sequence). The ends lost 4 bases at V and 8 bases at J; junction bases unmatched: 16. The CDR3 spans 16 residues. CDR3 in amino acids: CSAKRLEGAVQEKLFF. As DNA, the CDR3 is TGCAGTGCTAAGCGCCTGGAGGGGGCCGTACAAGAAAAACTGTTTTTT.

This clonotype appeared a few times. CDR3 in amino acids: CASRQETRNQPQHF. CDR3 bases: TGTGCCAGCAGACAGGAGACTCGGAATCAGCCCCAGCATTTT. The gene calls are TRBV2 and TRBJ1-5; TRBD1 might be the D (5 bases). This CDR3 comprises 14 residues. V shed 6 bases and J shed 4 bases, with 13 bases lying between them. The germline CDR1 and CDR2 sequences are SNHLY and FYNNEI.

The chain is built from TRBV4-2 and TRBJ1-5; no firm D call. The CDR3 has 14 residues. Germline V gene sequence: CDR1 LGHNA, CDR2 YNFKEQ. The V and J ends lost 3 bases and 0 bases respectively, with 6 bases between them. The CDR3 here is CASSHSYSNQPQHF. The CDR3, as DNA: TGTGCCAGCAGCCACTCATATAGCAATCAGCCCCAGCATTTT.

In its sample, this clonotype was seen many times. This CDR3 reads CASRDRGAYNSPLHF. CDR3 nucleotide sequence: TGTGCCAGCAGGGACAGGGGCGCCTATAATTCACCCCTCCACTTT. This chain uses TRBV27 with TRBJ1-6, with 9 bases matching TRBD1. V was clipped by 6 bases and J by 2 bases; unmatched bases: 2. Germline V gene data show CDR1 as MNHEY and CDR2 as SMNVEV (reference sequence). The CDR3 is 15 residues long.

The chain joins TRBV12-3 or TRBV12-4 to TRBJ1-1; D unclear. The CDR3 has 14 residues. Trimming cost V 1 base and J 1 base, with 7 bases left between them. CDR3 nucleotides: TGTGCCAGCAGTTTAGACAGAAAGAACACTGAAGCTTTCTTT. Protein: CASSLDRKNTEAFF.

Written as DNA, the CDR3 is TGTGCCAGCAGTTCTGTGCTTTTCAATGAGCAGTTCTTC. Protein sequence: CASSSVLFNEQFF. V is TRBV6-2 or TRBV6-3 and J is TRBJ2-1; D is undetermined. In germline, CDR1 is MNHEY, CDR2 SVGEGT. V shed 4 bases and J shed 6 bases, with 10 bases lying between them. This CDR3 spans 13 amino acids.